This T cell receptor beta chain was sequenced during a study of blood T cell repertoires in COVID-19. Produced via immunoSEQ multiplex PCR; TCRdb's table is partial and in-frame only. Here the sample spans over 200,000 clones, 83% being singletons. The CDR3 has 14 residues. V shed 4 bases, J shed 2 bases, and the junction held 2 bases outside the gene matches. CDR1 is SGDLS, CDR2 YYNGEE, per germline. The chain employs TRBV9 and TRBJ1-3; TRBD1 matches 8 bases. The sequencing input was peripheral blood. This receptor was obtained from a woman aged 40 to 50 with active or convalescent COVID-19. CDR3 DNA: TGTGCCAGCAGCCCGACAGGGGCTGGAAACACCATATATTTT. It translates to CASSPTGAGNTIYF.